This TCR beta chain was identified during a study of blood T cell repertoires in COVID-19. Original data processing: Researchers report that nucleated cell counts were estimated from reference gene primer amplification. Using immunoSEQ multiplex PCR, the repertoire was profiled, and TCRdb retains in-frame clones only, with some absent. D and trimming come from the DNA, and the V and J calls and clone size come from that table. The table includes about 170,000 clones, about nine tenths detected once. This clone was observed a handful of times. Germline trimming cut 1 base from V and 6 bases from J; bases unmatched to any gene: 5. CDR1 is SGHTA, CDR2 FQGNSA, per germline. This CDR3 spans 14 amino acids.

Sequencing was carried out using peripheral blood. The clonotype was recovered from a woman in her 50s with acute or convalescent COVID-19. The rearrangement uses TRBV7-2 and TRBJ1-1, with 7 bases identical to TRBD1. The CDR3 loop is CASSLGEDRSEAFF. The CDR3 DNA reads TGTGCCAGCAGCTTAGGAGAGGACAGGTCTGAAGCTTTCTTT.